This T cell receptor beta chain is from a study of T cells in Graves' hyperthyroidism and ophthalmopathy. Germline loops: CDR1 DFQATT, CDR2 SNEGSKA (reference sequence). V lost 1 base to trimming and J lost 5 bases, with 13 bases between them. The CDR3 extends over 14 amino acids. The source material, RNA transcripts, was used to amplify TCR beta CDR3 regions. A first-round RT-PCR of the TCR CDR3 used the HTBI primer set. TCRdb independently ran MiXCR on the multiplex PCR reads; one entry per CDR3 protein. Among 450,000 to 650,000 distinct CDR3 sequences listed, roughly 17% were seen once. At least ten counts were recorded for this clonotype.

The sequenced sample consisted of blood. This clonotype originated in a woman in her late teens or twenties with Graves' ophthalmopathy. The V call is TRBV20-1, the J call TRBJ2-3; TRBD2 is a possible D gene (7 bases). In DNA, the CDR3 is TGCAGTGCTAGAGTCGAGCGGGACAAAGATACGCAGTATTTT. It is translated as CSARVERDKDTQYF.